This entry features one TCR beta chain sequence. The data were produced by immunoSEQ multiplex PCR, yet TCRdb's version contains in-frame clones alone and is incomplete. The sample has more than 95,000 clones; 88% are singletons. CDR3 size: 12 residues. Germline V gene lookup returns CDR1 MNHEY and CDR2 SVGEGT. With 4 bases removed from V and 6 bases from J, the gap between germline ends came to 4 bases. This sample was taken from a study of T cell responses to AZD1222 COVID-19 vaccine. The V call is TRBV6-2 or TRBV6-3, the J call TRBJ1-6, with no clear D. This clonotype originated in an adult in good health. Sample: peripheral blood, taken on day 0 of AZD1222 vaccination. The CDR3 region is CASSWANSPLHF. CDR3 sequence (DNA): TGTGCCAGCAGTTGGGCTAATTCACCCCTCCACTTT.